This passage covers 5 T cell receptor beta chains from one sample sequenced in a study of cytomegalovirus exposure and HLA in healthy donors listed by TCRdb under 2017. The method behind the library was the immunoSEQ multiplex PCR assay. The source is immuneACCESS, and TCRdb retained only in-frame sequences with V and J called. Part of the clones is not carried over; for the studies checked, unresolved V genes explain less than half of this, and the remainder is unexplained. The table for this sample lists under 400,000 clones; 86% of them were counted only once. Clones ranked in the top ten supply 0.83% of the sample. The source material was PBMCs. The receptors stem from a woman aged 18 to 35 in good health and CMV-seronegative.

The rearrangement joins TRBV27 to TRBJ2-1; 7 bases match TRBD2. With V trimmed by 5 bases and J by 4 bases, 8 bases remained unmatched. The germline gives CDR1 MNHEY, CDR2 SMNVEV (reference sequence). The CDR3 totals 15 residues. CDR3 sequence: CASSPVAGNYNEQFF. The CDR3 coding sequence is TGTGCCAGCAGTCCAGTAGCGGGCAATTACAATGAGCAGTTCTTC.

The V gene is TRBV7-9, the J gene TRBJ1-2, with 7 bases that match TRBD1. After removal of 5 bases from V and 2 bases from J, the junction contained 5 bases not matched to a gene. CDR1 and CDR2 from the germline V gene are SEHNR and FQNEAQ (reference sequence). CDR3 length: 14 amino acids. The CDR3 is CASSPGTVNYGYTF. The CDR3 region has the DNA TGTGCCAGCAGCCCCGGGACAGTGAACTATGGCTACACCTTC.

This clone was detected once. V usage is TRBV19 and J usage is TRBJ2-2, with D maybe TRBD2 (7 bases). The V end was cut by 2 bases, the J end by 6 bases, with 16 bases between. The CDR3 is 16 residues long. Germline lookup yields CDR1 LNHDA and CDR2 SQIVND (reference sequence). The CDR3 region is CASSIRRGPLAGELFF. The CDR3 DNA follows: TGTGCCAGTAGTATACGGCGGGGGCCCCTCGCCGGGGAGCTGTTTTTT.

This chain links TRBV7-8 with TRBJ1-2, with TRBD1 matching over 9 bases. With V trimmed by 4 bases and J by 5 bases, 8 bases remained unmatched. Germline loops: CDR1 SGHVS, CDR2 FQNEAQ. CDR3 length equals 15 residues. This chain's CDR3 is CASSSRQGGPYGYTF. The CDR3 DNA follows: TGTGCCAGCAGCTCAAGACAGGGGGGACCGTATGGCTACACCTTC.

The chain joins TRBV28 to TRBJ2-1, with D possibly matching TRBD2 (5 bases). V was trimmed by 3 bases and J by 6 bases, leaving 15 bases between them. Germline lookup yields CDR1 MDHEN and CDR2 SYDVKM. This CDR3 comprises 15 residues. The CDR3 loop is CASSFIGLASNEQFF. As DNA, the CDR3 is TGTGCCAGCAGTTTTATCGGACTGGCCTCCAATGAGCAGTTCTTC.